This TCR beta chain appears in the sequencing data of a study of T cell repertoires in cytomegalovirus infection. Overall study results and limits: HLA-C-restricted CMV clonotypes gave the most frequent clonotype in two of eight donors.

TCRdb used MiXCR to reprocess the reads, holding one entry per CDR3 protein. Of 130,000 or so distinct CDR3 sequences detected, roughly 6% appear once; the ten largest clones hold approximately 18%. Germline lookup yields CDR1 MDHEN and CDR2 SYDVKM. V lost 4 bases and J lost 4; bases outside the gene matches: 6. There are 15 residues in the CDR3. With regard to this clonotype: Its target is not known.

The sequenced material came from PBMCs. The rearrangement links TRBV28 to TRBJ2-3; TRBD1 agrees at 9 bases. This clonotype was obtained from a human donor in good health (CMV status not recorded). Some clones in this sample may be carry-over from other donors' samples. This CDR3 reads CASSSVTGGADTQYF. CDR3 DNA sequence: TGTGCCAGCAGTTCGGTTACAGGGGGCGCAGATACGCAGTATTTT.